The 22 T cell receptor beta chains in this list originate from one sample, sequenced in a study of cytomegalovirus exposure and HLA in healthy donors. The PCR used 60 Vbeta and 13 Jbeta primers. The data were produced by immunoSEQ multiplex PCR, yet TCRdb's version contains in-frame clones alone and is incomplete. The sample holds around 85,000 clones, roughly 77% seen once. The sequencing sample was made of PBMCs. Every receptor here comes from a man between 60 and 75 years old in good health and CMV-seronegative.

The gene calls are TRBV4-1 and TRBJ2-3; D possibly corresponds to TRBD1 (6 bases). This CDR3 comprises 18 residues. Germline values: CDR1 MGHRA, CDR2 YSYEKL. The V gene lost 2 bases and the J gene lost 6 bases, with 24 bases spanning the gap. CDR3 DNA sequence: TGCGCCAGCAGCCAACCCTTCGGGACACCCAATCCCCTGGATACGCAGTATTTT. Protein product: CASSQPFGTPNPLDTQYF.

V and J are TRBV6-1 and TRBJ1-2, with D hard to call. This CDR3 is 14 amino acids long. CDR1 is MNHNS and CDR2 is SASEGT in the germline V gene. Trimming took off 8 bases at V and 0 bases at J, with 13 bases between the two ends. The CDR3 is CASGEAGANYGYTF. CDR3 coding DNA: TGTGCCAGCGGAGAGGCCGGGGCTAACTATGGCTACACCTTC.

This chain joins TRBV21-1 and TRBJ2-3; TRBD2 is the table's D call and was not checked against the DNA. TRBV21-1 corresponds to a pseudogene. This CDR3 contains 19 residues. The CDR3 region has the DNA TGTGCCAGCAGCAAAGCGGGACTAGCGGGGGGGCGGGGCACAGATACGCAGTATTTT. It translates to CASSKAGLAGGRGTDTQYF.

The chain has TRBV5-1 and TRBJ2-1, with TRBD1 identical over 12 bases. Germline-derived CDR1 and CDR2 are SGHRS and YFSETQ. V shed 2 bases and J 10 bases; nucleotides not matched to a gene: 4. The CDR3 consists of 14 residues. The CDR3 reads CASSFGTGGGEQFF. DNA of the CDR3: TGCGCCAGCAGCTTCGGGACAGGGGGCGGAGAGCAGTTCTTC. Variable domain in full (rest from reference TRBV5-1 and TRBJ2-1): KAGVTQTPRYLIKTRGQQVTLSCSPISGHRSVSWYQQTPGQGLQFLFEYFSETQRNKGNFPGRFSGRQFSNSRSEMNVSTLELGDSALYLCASSFGTGGGEQFFGPGTRLTVL.

The chain has TRBV5-1 and TRBJ2-1; tentative D call: TRBD1 (5 bases). Trimming removed 3 bases from V and 0 bases from J, with 13 bases in between. Germline CDR1 is SGHRS and CDR2 is YFSETQ. The CDR3 covers 16 residues. The CDR3 DNA reads TGCGCCAGCAGCTCAGGGTACCCACCCTCCTACAATGAGCAGTTCTTC. Its protein is CASSSGYPPSYNEQFF.

The V call is TRBV9, the J call TRBJ1-6; TRBD1 is a possible D gene (6 bases). The CDR3 consists of 15 residues. V dropped 0 bases and J dropped 5 bases, with 9 bases sitting between them. Germline CDR1 is SGDLS and CDR2 is YYNGEE. This chain's CDR3 is CASSVGWDNNSPLHF. The CDR3 DNA follows: TGTGCCAGCAGCGTAGGGTGGGACAATAATTCACCCCTCCACTTT.

The genes are TRBV7-3 and TRBJ1-1; perhaps TRBD1 as D (5 bases). Germline V gene data show CDR1 as SGHTA and CDR2 as FQGTGA. The CDR3 is made up of 16 amino acids. Between the trimmed V and J ends, which lost 0 bases and 2 bases, there was a span of 13 bases. Here the CDR3 DNA reads TGTGCCAGCAGCTTAACGCCAGGGCCCGTTAACACTGAAGCTTTCTTT. It specifies CASSLTPGPVNTEAFF.

The gene calls are TRBV6-1 and TRBJ2-7, with TRBD1 as a possible D gene (6 bases). Trimming shortened V by 1 base and J by 3 bases, and 13 bases separated the two germline ends. The CDR3 consists of 15 residues. Germline V gene data show CDR1 as MNHNS and CDR2 as SASEGT. The CDR3 DNA sequence: TGTGCCAGCAGTGAAGGTGGGACATCCTTCTACGAGCAGTACTTC. It yields the protein CASSEGGTSFYEQYF.

The V and J genes are TRBV2 and TRBJ1-4; 7 bases agree with TRBD1. Trimming cost V 11 bases and J 8 bases; bases outside gene matches: 14. The CDR3 extends over 14 amino acids. Germline V gene sequence: CDR1 SNHLY, CDR2 FYNNEI. The CDR3 DNA is TGTGCCTCACACGAAGGGGGCTTGGGGGAAAAACTGTTTTTT. Residues: CASHEGGLGEKLFF.

The V call is TRBV11-2, the J call TRBJ2-2, with 7 bases lining up with TRBD2. The CDR3 extends over 15 amino acids. The germline V gene has CDR1 SGHAT and CDR2 FQNNGV. The V segment lost 1 base and the J segment 5 bases; nucleotides outside the gene matches: 4. CDR3 nucleotide sequence: TGTGCCAGCAGCTTAGTGGGGGGAGGGACCGGGGAGCTGTTTTTT. Its translation: CASSLVGGGTGELFF.

The genes are TRBV7-9 and TRBJ1-1, with D hard to call. V lost 2 bases and J lost 2, with 12 bases in between. CDR3 length equals 15 residues. Germline CDR1 reads SEHNR; CDR2 reads FQNEAQ (reference sequence). In DNA form, the CDR3 reads TGTGCCAGCAGCTTAAGGTCAGGCCTTAACACTGAAGCTTTCTTT. It encodes CASSLRSGLNTEAFF.

Of note for this clone: One junction end does not reproduce the germline sequence, and a read error may be involved. The chain carries TRBV6-5 and TRBJ1-1, with no clear D. The CDR3 has 13 amino acids. Germline loops: CDR1 MNHEY, CDR2 SVGAGI. The CDR3 loop reads CASSYSSKTETFF. The CDR3 nucleotides are TGTGCCAGCAGTTACTCGAGTAAAACTGAAACTTTCTTT.

The gene calls are TRBV30 and TRBJ1-1; maybe TRBD1 (6 bases). The V end lost 3 bases, the J end lost 0 bases, and 14 bases lay between the germline ends. CDR3 length: 15 amino acids. Germline loops: CDR1 GTSNPN, CDR2 SVGIG (reference sequence). The CDR3 DNA sequence: TGTGCCTGGAGGAAAGGGGGGGAGATGAACACTGAAGCTTTCTTT. Translated, it gives CAWRKGGEMNTEAFF.

The rearrangement joins TRBV5-6 to TRBJ1-2; 10 bases match TRBD1. The germline V gene encodes CDR1 SGHDT and CDR2 YYEEEE. V lost 3 bases and J lost 3; bases outside the gene matches: 2. There are 14 residues in the CDR3. CDR3 protein: CASSWDRGHYGYTF. CDR3 coding DNA: TGTGCCAGCAGCTGGGACAGGGGACACTATGGCTACACCTTC.

The V and J genes are TRBV6-1 and TRBJ1-5; possible D gene TRBD1, 6 bases. Germline V gene sequence: CDR1 MNHNS, CDR2 SASEGT. Between the trimmed V and J ends, which lost 9 bases and 6 bases, there was a span of 21 bases. The length of the CDR3 is 15 residues. The CDR3, as DNA: TGTGCCAGTTGGTCATTGGGGGGGGCCGTTCAGCCCCAGCATTTT. This encodes CASWSLGGAVQPQHF.

This chain uses TRBV9 with TRBJ1-1; TRBD1 aligns across 11 bases. V was clipped by 3 bases and J by 4 bases; unmatched bases: 8. Germline CDR1 reads SGDLS; CDR2 reads YYNGEE. The CDR3 loop spans 16 amino acids. CDR3 residues: CASSGAWGQGGTEAFF. In DNA, the CDR3 is TGTGCCAGCAGCGGGGCCTGGGGACAGGGGGGCACTGAAGCTTTCTTT.

The chain combines TRBV6-1 with TRBJ2-7; 8 bases map to TRBD2. CDR1 and CDR2 (germline): MNHNS, SASEGT. The CDR3 contains 13 residues. V lost 8 bases, J lost 6 bases, and 9 bases stayed unmatched. The CDR3 sequence: CASHSGGLGEQYF. DNA of the CDR3: TGTGCCAGCCACTCGGGGGGGCTCGGCGAGCAGTACTTC.

The chain uses TRBV30 and TRBJ1-5; 8 positions match TRBD1. From germline, CDR1 is GTSNPN and CDR2 SVGIG (reference sequence). This CDR3 has 13 amino acids. V was pared by 5 bases and J by 3 bases, with 3 bases of the junction left unmatched. CDR3 region: CAWAGGPNQPQHF. DNA for the CDR3: TGTGCCTGGGCAGGGGGCCCCAATCAGCCCCAGCATTTT.

V and J are TRBV25-1 and TRBJ1-2; possible D gene TRBD1, 6 bases. Looked up from germline, CDR1 is MGHDK and CDR2 is SYGVNS. V shed 3 bases and J shed 5 bases, with 16 bases lying between them. This CDR3 contains 15 residues. The CDR3 loop is CASSDYSGGAYGYTF. The CDR3 bases are TGTGCCAGCAGTGATTATAGCGGGGGGGCTTATGGCTACACCTTC.

This rearrangement joins TRBV30 to TRBJ1-4; D is ambiguous. The length of the CDR3 is 17 residues. Trimming pared 0 bases from V and 1 base from J, leaving 15 bases between. Germline CDR1 is GTSNPN and CDR2 is SVGIG (reference sequence). The CDR3 sequence: CAWSVLAVMGTNEKLFF. CDR3 DNA sequence: TGTGCCTGGAGTGTACTGGCGGTAATGGGAACTAATGAAAAACTGTTTTTT.

J is TRBJ2-5 and V is TRBV29-1; a possible D gene is TRBD1 (6 bases). The CDR3 extends over 13 amino acids. Trimming removed 6 bases from V and 4 bases from J, with 15 bases in between. Germline lookup yields CDR1 SQVTM and CDR2 ANQGSEA. The DNA for the CDR3 is TGCAGCGTCCCCGGGCAGGGGCCAGAGACCCAGTACTTC. Translation gives CSVPGQGPETQYF. Variable domain in full (rest from reference TRBV29-1 and TRBJ2-5): SAVISQKPSRDICQRGTSLTIQCQVDSQVTMMFWYRQQPGQSLTLIATANQGSEATYESGFVIDKFPISRPNLTFSTLTVSNMSPEDSSIYLCSVPGQGPETQYFGPGTRLLVL.

The genes are TRBV6-5 and TRBJ2-1; 9 bases agree with TRBD2. The CDR3 runs 14 residues. Germline CDR1 and CDR2: MNHEY and SVGAGI. V was pared by 8 bases and J by 2 bases, with 4 bases of the junction left unmatched. CDR3 in DNA: TGTGCCAGCGGACCTAGCGGGGCCTACAATGAGCAGTTCTTC. Its protein is CASGPSGAYNEQFF.